This T cell receptor beta chain emerged from a study of chemoradiotherapy in HPV16-positive cancers. The CDR3 consists of 11 residues. Germline-derived CDR1 and CDR2 are SQVTM and ANQGSEA. V lost 6 bases, J lost 6 bases, and 11 bases lay in between. TCRdb's copy holds only in-frame clones and misses some; the assay was immunoSEQ multiplex PCR. The repertoire holds 6,000 or so clones, 65% to 80% seen once, with 6.3% in the top ten. On this clone: Its specificity is unknown.

Over chemoradiotherapy, repertoires were sampled more than once. Study conclusions and caveats: Candidate HPV-specific clones and E7-related TCR motifs grew in tumor during treatment.

The origin of this receptor is a human donor with HPV-associated anogenital cancer. Material: tumor tissue, obtained from a patient who underwent chemoradiotherapy. The V and J genes are TRBV29-1 and TRBJ1-1, with D unresolved. The CDR3 coding sequence is TGCAGCGTGTACATTTCGGCTGAAGCTTTCTTT. Its translation is CSVYISAEAFF.